Listed below are T cell receptor beta chains from one sample, sequenced in a study of T cell responses to AZD1222 COVID-19 vaccine. This table comes from immunoSEQ multiplex PCR, and its TCRdb copy is limited to in-frame clones, with some not included. The sample lists tens of thousands of clones; around 80% were seen once. The specimen was peripheral blood, collected 28 days after the second AZD1222 dose. The receptors were gathered from an adult who received the AZD1222 COVID-19 vaccine. The conserved cysteine and the conserved F or W are not part of the CDR3 here. Each record gives: V gene, CDR3 protein.

v_call: TRBV15
cdr3_aa: ATSRGGRLPYGYT

v_call: TRBV19
cdr3_aa: ASTQSSGNTIY

v_call: TRBV9
cdr3_aa: ASSVADPGGYNEQF

v_call: TRBV30
cdr3_aa: AWTLGGGLYEQY

v_call: TRBV3-1/TRBV3-2
cdr3_aa: ASSQDLATTYNEQF

v_call: TRBV24-1
cdr3_aa: ATSDLLETGGRNEQF

v_call: TRBV7-2
cdr3_aa: ASSSWDRDGNTIY

v_call: TRBV12-3/TRBV12-4
cdr3_aa: ASSLRARGEAF

v_call: TRBV3-1/TRBV3-2
cdr3_aa: ASSQDRARRGTEAF

v_call: TRBV7-2
cdr3_aa: ASSLGNEQF

v_call: TRBV6-6
cdr3_aa: ASGTRNNEQF

v_call: TRBV30
cdr3_aa: AWSESAYEQY

v_call: TRBV30
cdr3_aa: AWSPRTGITYEQY

v_call: TRBV30
cdr3_aa: AWSVRRQGRSAQH

v_call: TRBV7-2
cdr3_aa: ASSLSLVLAGNEQF

v_call: TRBV25-1
cdr3_aa: ASSEGGQGGTDTQY

v_call: TRBV6-5
cdr3_aa: ASSSADRAPYEQY

v_call: TRBV7-9
cdr3_aa: ASSSSLAGGPSEQF

v_call: TRBV7-2
cdr3_aa: ASSLVPITETQY

v_call: TRBV30
cdr3_aa: AWNQADQETQY

v_call: TRBV15
cdr3_aa: ATSRDLRGRSDTQY

v_call: TRBV10-3
cdr3_aa: AISELRTGYQETQY

v_call: TRBV24-1
cdr3_aa: ATTPGQGSQETQY

v_call: TRBV30
cdr3_aa: AWSVATEQY

v_call: TRBV30
cdr3_aa: AWTRQGNTEAF

v_call: TRBV21-1
cdr3_aa: ASSKEVSRGTNEKLF

v_call: TRBV6-5
cdr3_aa: ASSHPWNGPYEQY

v_call: TRBV6-5
cdr3_aa: ASRKRRDVETQY

v_call: TRBV7-3
cdr3_aa: ASSSNIAGTRNNEQF

v_call: TRBV3-1/TRBV3-2
cdr3_aa: ASSQANEQF

v_call: TRBV10-3
cdr3_aa: AISNQGVWAANTQY

v_call: TRBV4-1
cdr3_aa: ASSHGYLTSGRKSGADTQY

v_call: TRBV15
cdr3_aa: ATSRPGAGQGGYT

v_call: TRBV5-1
cdr3_aa: ASSPSGSSYNEQF

v_call: TRBV11-2
cdr3_aa: ASSLEGNTEAF

v_call: TRBV7-9
cdr3_aa: ASSLQTGANYGYT

v_call: TRBV28
cdr3_aa: ASPRRVVEKLF

v_call: TRBV27
cdr3_aa: ASSLSISTDTQY

v_call: TRBV6-5
cdr3_aa: ASSYLQGAQQY

v_call: TRBV5-1
cdr3_aa: ASSSNLAGGTGELF

v_call: TRBV10-3
cdr3_aa: AIGRGGKGEQY

v_call: TRBV18
cdr3_aa: ASSLDRGNTEAF

v_call: TRBV6-6
cdr3_aa: ASSPLGGHEAF

v_call: TRBV18
cdr3_aa: ASSSIYDRERSYEQY

v_call: TRBV7-2
cdr3_aa: ASSLGVAQY

v_call: TRBV20-1
cdr3_aa: SASGQDSYNEQF

v_call: TRBV6-5
cdr3_aa: ASSYTGEGEKLF

v_call: TRBV6-5
cdr3_aa: ASRVTGDSDTQY

v_call: TRBV19
cdr3_aa: ASKLWLDGNTIY